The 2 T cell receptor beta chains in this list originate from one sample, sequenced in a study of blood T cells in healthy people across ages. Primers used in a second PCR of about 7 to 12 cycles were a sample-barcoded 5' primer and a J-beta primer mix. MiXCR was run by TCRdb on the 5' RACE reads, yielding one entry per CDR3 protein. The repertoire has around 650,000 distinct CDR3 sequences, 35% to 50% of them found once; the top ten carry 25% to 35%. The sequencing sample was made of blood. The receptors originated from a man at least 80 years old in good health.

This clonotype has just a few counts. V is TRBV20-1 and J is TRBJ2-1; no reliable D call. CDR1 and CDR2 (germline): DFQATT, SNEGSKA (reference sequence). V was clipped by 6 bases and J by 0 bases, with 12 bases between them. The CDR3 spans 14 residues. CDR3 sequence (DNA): TGCAGTGCCAGACCCTTCTCCTCCTACAATGAGCAGTTCTTC. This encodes CSARPFSSYNEQFF.

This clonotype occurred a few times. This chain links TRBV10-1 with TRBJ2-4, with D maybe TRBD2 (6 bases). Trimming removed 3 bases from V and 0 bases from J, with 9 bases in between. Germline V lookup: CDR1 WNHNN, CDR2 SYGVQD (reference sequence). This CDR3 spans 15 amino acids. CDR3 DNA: TGCGCCAGCAGTGATGGGACTCTAGCCAAAAACATTCAGTACTTC. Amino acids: CASSDGTLAKNIQYF.